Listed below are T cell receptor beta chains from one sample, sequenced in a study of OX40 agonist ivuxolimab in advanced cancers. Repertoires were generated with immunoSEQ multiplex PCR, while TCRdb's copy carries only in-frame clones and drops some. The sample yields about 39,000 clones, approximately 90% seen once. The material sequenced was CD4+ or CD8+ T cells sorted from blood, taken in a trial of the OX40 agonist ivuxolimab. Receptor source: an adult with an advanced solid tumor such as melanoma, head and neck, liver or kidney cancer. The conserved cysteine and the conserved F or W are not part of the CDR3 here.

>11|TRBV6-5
ASSYGTRTEAF
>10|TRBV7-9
ASSLALNEQF
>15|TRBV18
ASSPAFRDRGINEQF
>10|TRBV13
ASTTHNEKLF
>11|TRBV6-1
ASTVPNQETQY
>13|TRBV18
ASSPPAGLTYEQY
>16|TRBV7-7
ASSHTDMPQSRANVLT
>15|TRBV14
ASSQERLEGIGNIQY
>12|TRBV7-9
ASSSGTPPRELF
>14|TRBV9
ASSAYLAESYNEQF
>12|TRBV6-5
ASRRDGRNEKLF
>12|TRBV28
ASNAGLAGETQY
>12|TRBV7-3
ASSSRGDNSPLH
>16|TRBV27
ASSPPRTSGRSSYEQY
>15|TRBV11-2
ASSLDLSGTNTGELF
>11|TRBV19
ASSILLANEQF
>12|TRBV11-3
ASSSRDSFYEQY
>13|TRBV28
ASSSSRFAKNIQY
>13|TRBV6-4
ASSPRAVQPPEAF
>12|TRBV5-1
ASSLGQGSYEQY
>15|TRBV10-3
AIRAGLAGAEAETQY
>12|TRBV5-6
ASSLGQPGGEQY
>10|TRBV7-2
ASSLVDNEAF
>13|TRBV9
ASSTSGVSYNEQF
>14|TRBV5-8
ASSLGGGVTYNEQF
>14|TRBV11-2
ASSPGGTGDQETQY
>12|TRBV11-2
ASETAVAKNIQY
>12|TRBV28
ASSSGLGPDTQY
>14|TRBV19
ASSMPTGTPTDTQY
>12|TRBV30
AWSVQGVIYEQY
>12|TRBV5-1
ASSPQGSQETQY
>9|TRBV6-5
ASSDNNEQF
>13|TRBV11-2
ASSQGQTPTDTQY
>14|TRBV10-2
ASSDATGLNNEKLF
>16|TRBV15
ATSRVGMGTGGYNEQF
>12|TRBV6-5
ASSYHPSGQPQH
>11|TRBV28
ASSPELRETQY
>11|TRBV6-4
ASGTSANNEQF
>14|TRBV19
ASSIESLAGGDEQF
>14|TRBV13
ASSSQAGSLVSEQY
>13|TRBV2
ASSEWRDLYNEQF
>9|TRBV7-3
ASSLSPIQY
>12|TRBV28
ASSFWGITYEQY
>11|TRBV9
ASSGTSSYEQY
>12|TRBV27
ASSSFPGADEQY
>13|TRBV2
ASSDTSGRVREQF
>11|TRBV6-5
ASSPTRTYEQY
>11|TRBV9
ASSVGLGQPQH
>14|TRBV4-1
ASSQSNRGASEKLF
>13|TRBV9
ASSFTGTGGEKLF
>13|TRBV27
ASSLVSPSTDTQY
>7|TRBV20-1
SGGYEQY
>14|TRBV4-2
ASSQGSSALTYEQY
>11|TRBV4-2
ASSQGENTEAF